The count of the clone carrying this T cell receptor (beta chain) is one. Molecular barcoding with unique molecular identifiers was used for the TCRbeta library. TCRdb used MiXCR to reprocess the PCR reads, holding one entry per CDR3 protein. Of over 300,000 distinct CDR3 sequences in the sample, under 13% were seen once. This entry comes from a study of T-cell reconstitution after alpha-beta-depleted transplantation in children. Germline V gives CDR1 DFQATT, CDR2 SNEGSKA (reference sequence). The V and J ends lost 3 bases and 3 bases respectively, with 12 bases between them. This CDR3 is built from 13 residues.

This specimen was PBMCs from the stem cell graft donor, taken from the stem cell graft. This sequence originates from a human donor who donated a stem cell graft to a child with acute lymphoblastic leukemia. The V call is TRBV20-1, the J call TRBJ2-7, with a weak D call TRBD2 (5 bases). The CDR3: CSARAGGYYEQYF. In DNA form, the CDR3 reads TGCAGTGCTAGGGCCGGAGGTTACTACGAGCAGTACTTC.